Listed below are T cell receptor beta chains from one sample, sequenced in a study of cytotoxic CD8 clonotypes in ibrutinib-treated CLL. Only in-frame clones appear in the TCRdb table, and some are missing; sequencing was by immunoSEQ multiplex PCR. The table lists around 310,000 clones, roughly 79% of them singletons. Here the sequenced sample was PBMCs, taken before ibrutinib treatment. Receptors were obtained from a human donor with chronic lymphocytic leukemia. The CDR3 runs from the conserved cysteine through the conserved F or W. The D gene is left open where the match is weak. Clone size is not always given. Where it is, it says once, few, many or a class for expanded clones.

clone_size: .; v_call: TRBV18; d_call: TRBD2; j_call: TRBJ2-1; cdr3_aa: CASSPERLAGGPSSYNEQFF; cdr3_nt: TGTGCCAGCTCACCAGAAAGGCTAGCGGGAGGCCCGAGCTCCTACAATGAGCAGTTCTTC
clone_size: .; v_call: TRBV13; d_call: TRBD2; j_call: TRBJ2-3; cdr3_aa: CASSGQGLDGTDTQYF; cdr3_nt: TGTGCCAGCAGCGGCCAGGGACTAGATGGCACAGATACGCAGTATTTT
clone_size: .; v_call: TRBV9; d_call: .; j_call: TRBJ2-5; cdr3_aa: CASSPGVGGQETQYF; cdr3_nt: TGTGCCAGCAGCCCAGGGGTGGGCGGGCAAGAGACCCAGTACTTC
clone_size: once; v_call: TRBV6-5; d_call: .; j_call: TRBJ1-1; cdr3_aa: CASSPAGGTEAFF; cdr3_nt: TGTGCCAGCAGTCCCGCAGGAGGGACTGAAGCTTTCTTT
clone_size: .; v_call: TRBV7-9; d_call: TRBD2; j_call: TRBJ2-7; cdr3_aa: CASSLGASGSYEQYF; cdr3_nt: TGTGCCAGCAGCTTAGGCGCTAGCGGGAGCTACGAGCAGTACTTC
clone_size: once; v_call: TRBV4-1; d_call: TRBD2; j_call: TRBJ2-3; cdr3_aa: CASSQGTSGFTDTQYF; cdr3_nt: TGCGCCAGCAGCCAAGGGACTAGCGGGTTCACAGATACGCAGTATTTT
clone_size: .; v_call: TRBV5-1; d_call: .; j_call: TRBJ2-5; cdr3_aa: CASSSGDVTQETQYF; cdr3_nt: TGCGCCAGCAGCTCCGGGGATGTGACACAAGAGACCCAGTACTTC
clone_size: .; v_call: TRBV18; d_call: .; j_call: TRBJ2-3; cdr3_aa: CASSIVHADTQYF; cdr3_nt: TGTGCCAGCTCCATCGTTCATGCCGATACGCAGTATTTT
clone_size: .; v_call: TRBV10-2; d_call: .; j_call: TRBJ2-4; cdr3_aa: CASRGTLQGVIQYF; cdr3_nt: TGCGCCAGCAGGGGGACGCTACAGGGCGTCATTCAGTACTTC
clone_size: .; v_call: TRBV5-4; d_call: .; j_call: TRBJ2-4; cdr3_aa: CASSLGGTKNIQYF; cdr3_nt: TGTGCCAGCAGCTTGGGTGGGACCAAAAACATTCAGTACTTC
clone_size: .; v_call: TRBV4-3; d_call: .; j_call: TRBJ1-3; cdr3_aa: CASSQAPHGGPGNTIYF; cdr3_nt: TGCGCCAGCAGCCAAGCGCCACACGGTGGGCCTGGAAACACCATATATTTT
clone_size: .; v_call: TRBV4-3; d_call: .; j_call: TRBJ2-1; cdr3_aa: CASSLSTTRPPKHNEQFF; cdr3_nt: TGCGCCAGCAGCCTTTCCACTACAAGGCCTCCAAAACACAATGAGCAGTTCTTC
clone_size: .; v_call: TRBV2; d_call: .; j_call: TRBJ2-7; cdr3_aa: CASSPPSEGDEQYF; cdr3_nt: TGTGCCAGCAGTCCTCCCTCAGAGGGGGACGAGCAGTACTTC
clone_size: .; v_call: TRBV29-1; d_call: TRBD2; j_call: TRBJ2-7; cdr3_aa: CSVEGLAGIGEQYF; cdr3_nt: TGCAGCGTTGAAGGTCTAGCGGGAATTGGTGAGCAGTACTTC
clone_size: .; v_call: TRBV5-1; d_call: TRBD2; j_call: TRBJ2-7; cdr3_aa: CASRGWGLAGVHEQYF; cdr3_nt: TGCGCCAGCAGGGGATGGGGACTAGCGGGAGTCCACGAGCAGTACTTC
clone_size: .; v_call: TRBV7-3; d_call: TRBD2; j_call: TRBJ2-1; cdr3_aa: CASSVAGVANEQFF; cdr3_nt: TGTGCCAGCAGCGTAGCGGGAGTGGCCAATGAGCAGTTCTTC
clone_size: .; v_call: TRBV7-7; d_call: TRBD2; j_call: TRBJ2-2; cdr3_aa: CASSLAGGPTGELFF; cdr3_nt: TGTGCCAGCAGCTTAGCGGGAGGGCCCACCGGGGAGCTGTTTTTT
clone_size: .; v_call: TRBV20-1; d_call: .; j_call: TRBJ2-1; cdr3_aa: CSAYHNEQFF; cdr3_nt: TGCAGTGCTTATCACAATGAGCAGTTCTTC
clone_size: .; v_call: TRBV19; d_call: .; j_call: TRBJ1-1; cdr3_aa: CASSIPVGQGYTEAFF; cdr3_nt: TGTGCCAGTAGTATACCCGTTGGGCAGGGTTACACTGAAGCTTTCTTT
clone_size: .; v_call: TRBV5-1; d_call: TRBD2; j_call: TRBJ2-1; cdr3_aa: CASSPRRTSSYNEQFF; cdr3_nt: TGCGCCAGCAGCCCAAGGCGGACTAGCTCCTACAATGAGCAGTTCTTC
clone_size: .; v_call: TRBV13; d_call: .; j_call: TRBJ1-5; cdr3_aa: CASSPYYTGILNLDQPQHF; cdr3_nt: TGTGCCAGCAGCCCCTACTATACAGGGATCCTCAACCTCGATCAGCCCCAGCATTTT
clone_size: .; v_call: TRBV28; d_call: TRBD1; j_call: TRBJ2-7; cdr3_aa: CASSFLPTGAIYEQYF; cdr3_nt: TGTGCCAGCAGTTTCCTACCCACAGGGGCGATCTACGAGCAGTACTTC
clone_size: few; v_call: TRBV10-3; d_call: .; j_call: TRBJ2-7; cdr3_aa: CAISDNYEQYF; cdr3_nt: TGTGCCATCAGTGACAACTACGAGCAGTACTTC
clone_size: .; v_call: TRBV28; d_call: .; j_call: TRBJ2-5; cdr3_aa: CASSLRRETQYF; cdr3_nt: TGTGCCAGCAGCCTGCGACGAGAGACCCAGTACTTC
clone_size: .; v_call: TRBV28; d_call: .; j_call: TRBJ1-2; cdr3_aa: CASSLGHLSYGYTF; cdr3_nt: TGTGCCAGCAGTTTGGGGCACCTATCCTATGGCTACACCTTC
clone_size: .; v_call: TRBV6-1; d_call: .; j_call: TRBJ1-2; cdr3_aa: CASSPQGFNYGYTF; cdr3_nt: TGTGCCAGCAGCCCCCAGGGATTCAACTATGGCTACACCTTC
clone_size: .; v_call: TRBV28; d_call: .; j_call: TRBJ2-7; cdr3_aa: CASSFGLANEQYF; cdr3_nt: TGTGCCAGCAGTTTTGGGCTAGCTAACGAGCAGTACTTC
clone_size: .; v_call: TRBV28; d_call: .; j_call: TRBJ1-4; cdr3_aa: CASSFVVALGNEKLFF; cdr3_nt: TGTGCCAGCAGTTTCGTGGTGGCTCTAGGTAATGAAAAACTGTTTTTT
clone_size: .; v_call: TRBV28; d_call: .; j_call: TRBJ1-1; cdr3_aa: CASSSRHYSNTEAFF; cdr3_nt: TGTGCCAGCAGTAGCCGACATTACTCGAACACTGAAGCTTTCTTT
clone_size: .; v_call: TRBV27; d_call: .; j_call: TRBJ2-5; cdr3_aa: CASSFFGTNQETQYF; cdr3_nt: TGTGCCAGCAGTTTTTTCGGGACGAACCAAGAGACCCAGTACTTC
clone_size: once; v_call: TRBV4-3; d_call: .; j_call: TRBJ2-1; cdr3_aa: CASSQDRRATSYNEQFF; cdr3_nt: TGCGCCAGCAGCCAAGATAGGCGGGCCACCTCCTACAATGAGCAGTTCTTC
clone_size: .; v_call: TRBV2; d_call: TRBD1; j_call: TRBJ2-7; cdr3_aa: CASRPGQATYEQYF; cdr3_nt: TGTGCCAGCAGGCCGGGACAGGCCACCTACGAGCAGTACTTC
clone_size: .; v_call: TRBV28; d_call: .; j_call: TRBJ2-7; cdr3_aa: CASHPTGGTAYEQYF; cdr3_nt: TGTGCCAGTCACCCCACCGGTGGCACCGCCTACGAGCAGTACTTC
clone_size: .; v_call: TRBV10-3; d_call: TRBD2; j_call: TRBJ2-1; cdr3_aa: CAIRPGLAGEGDEQFF; cdr3_nt: TGTGCCATCAGACCGGGACTAGCGGGAGAAGGTGATGAGCAGTTCTTC
clone_size: .; v_call: TRBV6-5; d_call: .; j_call: TRBJ2-7; cdr3_aa: CASSPRTAYEQYF; cdr3_nt: TGTGCCAGCAGCCCCAGGACAGCCTACGAGCAGTACTTC
clone_size: few; v_call: TRBV27; d_call: .; j_call: TRBJ1-1; cdr3_aa: CASSTGRTAFF; cdr3_nt: TGTGCCAGCAGTACAGGGAGGACGGCTTTCTTT
clone_size: .; v_call: TRBV19; d_call: .; j_call: TRBJ1-1; cdr3_aa: CASSILGGGTEAFF; cdr3_nt: TGTGCCAGTAGTATATTAGGGGGAGGCACTGAAGCTTTCTTT
clone_size: .; v_call: TRBV9; d_call: .; j_call: TRBJ2-1; cdr3_aa: CASSASSGSYNEQFF; cdr3_nt: TGTGCCAGCAGCGCTTCCAGCGGCTCCTACAATGAGCAGTTCTTC
clone_size: .; v_call: TRBV6-5; d_call: .; j_call: TRBJ2-4; cdr3_aa: CASRTPGAGNIQYF; cdr3_nt: TGTGCCAGCAGAACACCCGGGGCCGGAAACATTCAGTACTTC
clone_size: .; v_call: TRBV2; d_call: .; j_call: TRBJ1-2; cdr3_aa: CASRDIRSYGYTF; cdr3_nt: TGTGCCAGCCGCGATATACGTTCTTACGGCTACACCTTC
clone_size: once; v_call: TRBV5-1; d_call: TRBD1; j_call: TRBJ2-5; cdr3_aa: CASSLGVARGQETQYF; cdr3_nt: TGCGCCAGCAGCTTGGGTGTGGCCAGGGGGCAAGAGACCCAGTACTTC
clone_size: .; v_call: TRBV5-4; d_call: TRBD1; j_call: TRBJ2-7; cdr3_aa: CASSFKVWDRGSYEQYF; cdr3_nt: TGTGCCAGCAGCTTCAAAGTCTGGGACAGGGGTTCTTACGAGCAGTACTTC
clone_size: .; v_call: TRBV5-4; d_call: .; j_call: TRBJ1-1; cdr3_aa: CASRAEGDTEAFF; cdr3_nt: TGTGCCAGCAGGGCGGAGGGGGACACTGAAGCTTTCTTT
clone_size: .; v_call: TRBV7-3; d_call: .; j_call: TRBJ2-1; cdr3_aa: CASSWLVTGKQFF; cdr3_nt: TGTGCCAGCAGCTGGCTGGTTACAGGCAAGCAGTTCTTC
clone_size: .; v_call: TRBV15; d_call: TRBD2; j_call: TRBJ2-3; cdr3_aa: CATSRYTSGRADTQYF; cdr3_nt: TGTGCCACCAGCAGATACACTAGCGGGAGGGCAGATACGCAGTATTTT
clone_size: .; v_call: TRBV27; d_call: TRBD1; j_call: TRBJ2-2; cdr3_aa: CASSIRQGAAGELFF; cdr3_nt: TGTGCCAGCAGTATCCGACAGGGGGCGGCCGGGGAGCTGTTTTTT
clone_size: .; v_call: TRBV19; d_call: .; j_call: TRBJ1-1; cdr3_aa: CASSPGDSLNTEAFF; cdr3_nt: TGTGCCAGTAGTCCTGGAGACAGCTTGAACACTGAAGCTTTCTTT
clone_size: few; v_call: TRBV18; d_call: .; j_call: TRBJ1-2; cdr3_aa: CASSQGSPDGYTF; cdr3_nt: TGTGCCAGCTCACAAGGGTCACCCGACGGCTACACCTTC
clone_size: .; v_call: TRBV5-6; d_call: .; j_call: TRBJ2-1; cdr3_aa: CASRMGRVGNEQFF; cdr3_nt: TGTGCCAGCAGGATGGGTAGGGTGGGCAATGAGCAGTTCTTC
clone_size: .; v_call: TRBV6-1; d_call: .; j_call: TRBJ2-7; cdr3_aa: CATDLTHNYEQYF; cdr3_nt: TGTGCCACCGATCTGACACACAACTACGAGCAGTACTTC
clone_size: few; v_call: TRBV19; d_call: .; j_call: TRBJ1-2; cdr3_aa: CASSFGGRYGYTF; cdr3_nt: TGTGCCAGTAGTTTCGGCGGACGATATGGCTACACCTTC
clone_size: .; v_call: TRBV7-2; d_call: TRBD2; j_call: TRBJ2-7; cdr3_aa: CASSPTGGSYEQYF; cdr3_nt: TGTGCCAGCAGCCCAACGGGAGGTTCTTACGAGCAGTACTTC
clone_size: .; v_call: TRBV30; d_call: TRBD2; j_call: TRBJ2-1; cdr3_aa: CAWSVLAGGYEGEQFF; cdr3_nt: TGTGCCTGGAGTGTACTGGCGGGAGGATACGAGGGTGAGCAGTTCTTC
clone_size: .; v_call: TRBV5-4; d_call: .; j_call: TRBJ2-5; cdr3_aa: CAFTPPVRAQETQYF; cdr3_nt: TGTGCCTTCACCCCCCCCGTCCGGGCACAAGAGACCCAGTACTTC
clone_size: .; v_call: TRBV7-6; d_call: TRBD2; j_call: TRBJ2-1; cdr3_aa: CASSLGGVLAGESYNEQFF; cdr3_nt: TGTGCCAGCAGCTTAGGCGGGGTACTAGCGGGAGAGTCCTACAATGAGCAGTTCTTC
clone_size: .; v_call: TRBV4-2; d_call: .; j_call: TRBJ1-1; cdr3_aa: CASSQEGQEAFF; cdr3_nt: TGTGCCAGCAGCCAAGAAGGACAAGAAGCTTTCTTT
clone_size: .; v_call: TRBV5-1; d_call: TRBD2; j_call: TRBJ2-1; cdr3_aa: CASSFWTSGSPFNEQFF; cdr3_nt: TGCGCCAGCAGCTTCTGGACTAGCGGGAGTCCTTTCAATGAGCAGTTCTTC
clone_size: .; v_call: TRBV27; d_call: .; j_call: TRBJ1-1; cdr3_aa: CASSFDRNTEAFF; cdr3_nt: TGTGCCAGCAGTTTCGACAGGAACACTGAAGCTTTCTTT
clone_size: .; v_call: TRBV27; d_call: TRBD2; j_call: TRBJ2-5; cdr3_aa: CASSLFGGRALETQYF; cdr3_nt: TGTGCCAGCAGTTTATTCGGCGGGAGGGCCTTAGAGACCCAGTACTTC
clone_size: .; v_call: TRBV4-1; d_call: TRBD2; j_call: TRBJ2-3; cdr3_aa: CASSQLTSGTDTQYF; cdr3_nt: TGCGCCAGCAGCCAACTGACTAGCGGAACAGATACGCAGTATTTT